These 23 T cell receptor beta chains originate from one sample sequenced in a study of identical twins. Via MiXCR, TCRdb re-called the 5' RACE reads, giving one row per CDR3 protein. The sample includes around 530,000 distinct CDR3 sequences, 13% to 15% of them seen just once. These same data were also listed under a study on yellow fever vaccine responses in identical twins.

The sequenced sample consisted of CD4+ T cells sorted from blood. Every receptor here comes from a woman aged 18-30 years in good health.

This clonotype was counted a few times. The chain is built from TRBV10-3 and TRBJ2-7; D is possibly TRBD1 or TRBD2 (5 bases each). V lost 7 bases and J 5 bases, leaving 15 bases between the germline ends. From germline, CDR1 is ENHRY and CDR2 SYGVKD. CDR3 length: 13 residues. CDR3 region: CAITPGPGDEQYV. In DNA, the CDR3 is TGTGCCATCACTCCGGGACCTGGGGACGAGCAGTACGTC.

CDR3 DNA sequence: TGCGCCAGCAGCTTGAAAGCGGGTCCCAACGCCGAGCAGTACTTC. Translation gives CASSLKAGPNAEQYF. The chain couples TRBV5-1 to TRBJ2-7; D may be TRBD2 (6 bases). The germline V gene has CDR1 SGHRS and CDR2 YFSETQ. V was pared by 1 base and J by 6 bases, with 17 bases between. The CDR3 is 15 residues long.

The chain recombines TRBV19 with TRBJ2-1, with 8 bases that match TRBD1. The germline CDR1 and CDR2 sequences are LNHDA and SQIVND (reference sequence). The CDR3 consists of 15 residues. Trimming cost V 3 bases and J 6 bases; bases outside gene matches: 7. The CDR3 DNA is TGTGCCAGTAGTATCGGACAGGGATTCTTCAATGAGCAGTTCTTC. Translating gives CASSIGQGFFNEQFF.

J is TRBJ2-1 and V is TRBV6-2 or TRBV6-3, with 10 nucleotides matching TRBD2. After removal of 1 base from V and 0 bases from J, the junction contained 12 bases not matched to a gene. The CDR3 totals 20 residues. Germline V gene data show CDR1 as MNHEY and CDR2 as SVGEGT. The CDR3 DNA reads as TGTGCCAGCAGTTACTTTCCGCGCCTAGCGGGGGCAAGCTCCTACAATGAGCAGTTCTTC. Protein: CASSYFPRLAGASSYNEQFF.

The chain carries TRBV27 and TRBJ2-1; 8 nucleotides agree with TRBD1. The length of the CDR3 is 15 residues. After removal of 2 bases from V and 6 bases from J, the junction contained 6 bases not matched to a gene. The germline CDR1 and CDR2 sequences are MNHEY and SMNVEV (reference sequence). Here the CDR3 reads CASSLLQGGPNEQFF. The CDR3, as DNA: TGTGCCAGCAGTTTACTACAGGGGGGACCCAATGAGCAGTTCTTC.

The CDR3 reads CAISESKGRATDTQYF. The CDR3 DNA reads TGTGCCATCAGTGAGTCCAAGGGACGGGCTACAGATACGCAGTATTTT. This sequence joins TRBV10-3 and TRBJ2-3; D may be TRBD1 or TRBD2 (5 bases each). V lost 0 bases and J lost 3, with 13 bases in between. CDR1 and CDR2 from the germline V gene are ENHRY and SYGVKD. CDR3 length: 16 amino acids.

This chain uses TRBV10-2 with TRBJ2-7, with D possibly being TRBD2 (6 bases). The CDR3 contains 12 residues. In germline, CDR1 is WSHSY, CDR2 SAAADI. Trimming removed 4 bases at V and 4 bases at J, with 8 bases between. Written as DNA, the CDR3 is TGCGCCAGCAGTGCGGCGGGATACGAGCAGTACGTC. Its translation: CASSAAGYEQYV.

Only a few counts were recorded for this clonotype. The chain links TRBV12-3 or TRBV12-4 to TRBJ2-1; 8 nucleotides line up with TRBD1. The V and J ends lost 5 bases and 11 bases, in that order; junction bases with no gene match: 5. There are 12 residues in the CDR3. CDR3 coding DNA: TGTGCCAGCAGTGCCGGACAGGGTCAGCAGTTCTTC. Residues: CASSAGQGQQFF.

This chain uses TRBV10-3 with TRBJ2-5, with D uncertain. Germline V gene lookup returns CDR1 ENHRY and CDR2 SYGVKD. V dropped 2 bases and J dropped 2 bases, with 6 bases sitting between them. This CDR3 has 13 amino acids. As DNA, the CDR3 is TGTGCCATCAGTGAGGGTGGGCAAGAGACCCAGTACTTC. Amino acids: CAISEGGQETQYF.

J is TRBJ1-2 and V is TRBV6-1, with 7 bases identical to TRBD1. The trim removed 3 bases at V and 5 bases at J, leaving 6 bases unmatched. This CDR3 comprises 14 residues. Looked up from germline, CDR1 is MNHNS and CDR2 is SASEGT. The CDR3 DNA is TGTGCCAGCAGTGAGACAGGGCCAGGGTATGGCTACACCTTC. Residues: CASSETGPGYGYTF.

This chain uses TRBV29-1 with TRBJ2-1; D may match TRBD1 or TRBD2 (5 bases each). There are 14 residues in the CDR3. Germline lookup yields CDR1 SQVTM and CDR2 ANQGSEA. Deletions cut 5 bases from V and 0 bases from J, with 11 bases between. CDR3 loop: CSVSGRSSYNEQFF. The CDR3 DNA reads as TGCAGCGTTTCGGGACGGAGCTCCTACAATGAGCAGTTCTTC.

The chain couples TRBV3-1 to TRBJ2-2, with TRBD2 matching over 8 bases. Trimming took 4 bases from V and 8 from J; bases not matched to a gene: 9. Germline-derived CDR1 and CDR2 are LGHDT and YNNKEL (reference sequence). CDR3 length equals 15 residues. The CDR3 nucleotides are TGTGCCAGCAGCCGCGGGAGCGGGGGCGGTGGGGAGCTGTTTTTT. The encoded protein is CASSRGSGGGGELFF.

The J gene is TRBJ2-1, the V gene TRBV5-1; D may be TRBD1 (6 bases). V gave up 0 bases and J gave up 0 bases, with 13 bases separating them. The CDR3 has 17 residues. The germline V gene has CDR1 SGHRS and CDR2 YFSETQ. In DNA, the CDR3 is TGCGCCAGCAGCTTGGGACCGCTACAGGGCTCCTACAATGAGCAGTTCTTC. Protein sequence: CASSLGPLQGSYNEQFF.

This clonotype was seen repeatedly, ten times or more. J is TRBJ2-2 and V is TRBV12-3 or TRBV12-4; unclear D gene. CDR3 length equals 14 residues. The V and J ends lost 7 bases and 1 base respectively, with 10 bases between them. The CDR3 loop reads CASTPDLNTGELFF. The CDR3, as DNA: TGTGCCAGCACTCCAGACTTGAACACCGGGGAGCTGTTTTTT.

This clonotype was picked up a small number of times. The chain joins TRBV20-1 to TRBJ2-7; D remains unclear. V lost 1 base and J 0 bases, leaving 10 bases between the germline ends. The CDR3 has 14 amino acids. CDR1 is DFQATT, CDR2 SNEGSKA, per germline (reference sequence). CDR3 in amino acids: CSARGWQSSYEQYF. In nucleotides, the CDR3 is TGCAGTGCTAGAGGGTGGCAAAGCTCCTACGAGCAGTACTTC.

This clonotype was recorded many times. The rearrangement links TRBV27 to TRBJ1-1; D ambiguous. The germline CDR1 and CDR2 sequences are MNHEY and SMNVEV (reference sequence). V shed 6 bases and J shed 1 base, with 12 bases lying between them. The CDR3 loop spans 14 amino acids. In DNA, the CDR3 is TGTGCCAGCAGGACCGATTGGCAGAACACTGAAGCTTTCTTT. Protein product: CASRTDWQNTEAFF.

The chain has TRBV4-1 and TRBJ1-6; a weak D match, TRBD1 (5 bases). V was pared by 0 bases and J by 7 bases, with 10 bases between. The germline CDR1 and CDR2 sequences are MGHRA and YSYEKL. The CDR3 totals 15 residues. CDR3 amino acids: CASSQERRGNSPLHF. The CDR3 DNA reads as TGCGCCAGCAGCCAAGAACGGCGGGGGAATTCACCCCTCCACTTT.

The chain joins TRBV6-5 to TRBJ1-2; TRBD1 matches at 10 bases. The germline V gene has CDR1 MNHEY and CDR2 SVGAGI. After removal of 7 bases from V and 6 bases from J, the junction contained 20 bases not matched to a gene. The CDR3 is made up of 18 amino acids. The CDR3 region has the DNA TGTGCCAGCATTAGTACACCGGGACAGGGGCTTTGGCTGCATGGCTACACCTTC. Translating gives CASISTPGQGLWLHGYTF.

The rearrangement uses TRBV5-1 and TRBJ2-2; 7 bases map to TRBD2. This CDR3 is 16 amino acids long. Germline V lookup: CDR1 SGHRS, CDR2 YFSETQ. The ends lost 3 bases at V and 6 bases at J; junction bases unmatched: 11. CDR3 sequence: CASSSGGSSYPGELFF. The CDR3 coding sequence is TGCGCCAGCAGCTCTGGCGGGAGTTCGTACCCCGGGGAGCTGTTTTTT.

This rearrangement joins TRBV4-1 to TRBJ2-5; perhaps TRBD2 as D (6 bases). The CDR3 covers 15 residues. The V gene's germline CDR1 is MGHRA and CDR2 YSYEKL. Trimming removed 5 bases from V and 5 bases from J, with 18 bases in between. The CDR3 protein is CASSAETRTGETQYF. For the CDR3, the DNA is TGCGCCAGCAGCGCCGAGACTAGGACGGGCGAGACCCAGTACTTC.

V and J are TRBV7-7 and TRBJ2-2, with D possibly TRBD2 on 6 matching bases. The CDR3 covers 13 residues. V was shortened by 5 bases and J by 9 bases, with 13 bases between the two germline ends. Germline loops: CDR1 SSHAT, CDR2 FNYEAQ (reference sequence). The CDR3 reads CASSPDLARELFF. CDR3 in DNA: TGTGCCAGCAGCCCGGACCTAGCGAGGGAGCTGTTTTTT.

Only a few counts were recorded for this clonotype. The CDR3 DNA reads TGCGCCAGCAGCTTGGGACGGGGAATCTCTGGAAACACCATATATTTT. Its translation is CASSLGRGISGNTIYF. This rearrangement joins TRBV5-1 to TRBJ1-3; D unresolved. The germline CDR1 and CDR2 sequences are SGHRS and YFSETQ. V was trimmed by 0 bases and J by 0 bases, leaving 10 bases between them. This CDR3 has 16 amino acids.

This clonotype was counted ten times or more. The chain carries TRBV27 and TRBJ2-4; 8 bases align to TRBD1. Trimming removed 5 bases from V and 1 base from J; junction bases left unmatched: 7. CDR1 and CDR2 (germline): MNHEY, SMNVEV (reference sequence). The CDR3 totals 16 residues. This chain's CDR3 is CASSPRQGLAKNIQYF. CDR3 nucleotides: TGTGCCAGCAGTCCACGACAGGGGTTGGCCAAAAACATTCAGTACTTC.